Listed below are T cell receptor beta chains from one sample, sequenced in a study of CD8+ T cells in alopecia areata. TCRdb's table, derived via immunoSEQ multiplex PCR, lists solely in-frame clones and lacks some. Found here are roughly 250,000 clones, roughly 60% of them singletons; the top ten hold 0.75% to 0.95%. The input for sequencing was CD4+ T cells sorted from blood, taken at roughly week 53, from a patient treated with tofacitinib. The receptors were gathered from a human donor with alopecia areata. Both conserved end residues are part of each CDR3. The D gene is left open where the match is weak. Clone size appears in some rows only: once, few, many, or a class for an expanded clone.

V: TRBV30
D: .
J: TRBJ2-5
size: .
DNA: TGTGCCTGGAGCGGGGGAGGTCGGACCCAGTACTTC
CDR3: CAWSGGGRTQYF

V: TRBV9
D: .
J: TRBJ2-5
size: .
DNA: TGTGCCAGCAGCGTAGCTGACGTCCAAGAGACCCAGTACTTC
CDR3: CASSVADVQETQYF

V: TRBV18
D: .
J: TRBJ2-1
size: few
DNA: TGTGCCAGCTCTCGAAGCGACGATAATGAGCAGTTCTTC
CDR3: CASSRSDDNEQFF

V: TRBV9
D: .
J: TRBJ1-6
size: few
DNA: TGTGCCAGCAGCGTAGACCCCTCAGGGAGAAATTCACCCCTCCACTTT
CDR3: CASSVDPSGRNSPLHF

V: TRBV30
D: .
J: TRBJ2-2
size: .
DNA: TGTGCCTGGAGTACCGACACCGGGGAGCTGTTTTTT
CDR3: CAWSTDTGELFF

V: TRBV15
D: .
J: TRBJ1-2
size: .
DNA: TGTGCCACCAGCAGAGCTGGTAGAGGGGAAGGCTATGGCTACACCTTC
CDR3: CATSRAGRGEGYGYTF

V: TRBV6-1
D: .
J: TRBJ2-3
size: few
DNA: TGTGCCAGCAGTGAATCCCACTGGGAAGATACGCAGTATTTT
CDR3: CASSESHWEDTQYF

V: TRBV7-2
D: .
J: TRBJ1-2
size: .
DNA: TGTGCCAGCAGCGTGACAGGTTTGGGAGGCTACACCTTC
CDR3: CASSVTGLGGYTF

V: TRBV7-2
D: TRBD1
J: TRBJ2-5
size: .
DNA: TGTGCCAGCAGCCCTTGGACAGGGGGCGAGACCCAGTACTTC
CDR3: CASSPWTGGETQYF

V: TRBV7-3
D: .
J: TRBJ2-1
size: few
DNA: TGTGCCAGCAGCTTAATGGACGAGGACGGTGAGCAGTTCTTC
CDR3: CASSLMDEDGEQFF

V: TRBV29-1
D: .
J: TRBJ2-1
size: .
DNA: TGCAGCGTCGGTACACAAATTAGCAACAATGAGCAGTTCTTC
CDR3: CSVGTQISNNEQFF

V: TRBV5-6
D: TRBD2
J: TRBJ2-1
size: .
DNA: TGTGCCAGCAGCCCCCGGCTAGCGGGGGGGTACAATGAGCAGTTCTTC
CDR3: CASSPRLAGGYNEQFF

V: TRBV6-5
D: TRBD1
J: TRBJ1-1
size: .
DNA: TGTGCCAGCAGTTTTGGTAGGGGGCTAGGCACTGAAGCTTTCTTT
CDR3: CASSFGRGLGTEAFF

V: TRBV9
D: .
J: TRBJ2-5
size: .
DNA: TGTGCCAGCAGCGTCGGGTTGGACGACCAAGAGACCCAGTACTTC
CDR3: CASSVGLDDQETQYF

V: TRBV13
D: TRBD2
J: TRBJ2-3
size: once
DNA: TGTGCCAGCAGCTTAGCTACTAGCGGGGGGGCCTGGGGCACAGATACGCAGTATTTT
CDR3: CASSLATSGGAWGTDTQYF

V: TRBV30
D: .
J: TRBJ2-1
size: .
DNA: TGTGCCTGGGATCTAAGGGGGGGCCAATCGTACAATGAGCAGTTCTTC
CDR3: CAWDLRGGQSYNEQFF

V: TRBV29-1
D: TRBD1
J: TRBJ1-1
size: .
DNA: TGCAGCGTTGAAAGACAGGGAATGAACACTGAAGCTTTCTTT
CDR3: CSVERQGMNTEAFF

V: TRBV18
D: .
J: TRBJ2-7
size: few
DNA: TGTGCCAGCTCGTCAGGACTCTCACTGGGGAACGAGCAGTACTTC
CDR3: CASSSGLSLGNEQYF

V: TRBV7-9
D: .
J: TRBJ2-6
size: .
DNA: TGTGCCAGCAGCACCTTTAAAGGGCCCGGGGCCAACGTCCTGACTTTC
CDR3: CASSTFKGPGANVLTF

V: TRBV10-3
D: .
J: TRBJ2-3
size: few
DNA: TGTGCCATCAAAACCCTTACAGATACGCAGTATTTT
CDR3: CAIKTLTDTQYF

V: TRBV29-1
D: .
J: TRBJ2-5
size: few
DNA: TGCAGCGTTTTCTCCCAAGAGACCCAGTACTTC
CDR3: CSVFSQETQYF

V: TRBV4-1
D: .
J: TRBJ2-7
size: .
DNA: TGCGCCAGCAGCCAAGAGGTCCGCTTGGTCCACGAGCAGTACTTC
CDR3: CASSQEVRLVHEQYF

V: TRBV19
D: .
J: TRBJ2-1
size: .
DNA: TGTGCCATCTCCCCGGAGGGGACGGGCAATGAGCAGTTCTTC
CDR3: CAISPEGTGNEQFF

V: TRBV9
D: .
J: TRBJ1-2
size: .
DNA: TGTGCCAGCAGCCGGTGGGATGGCTACACCTTC
CDR3: CASSRWDGYTF

V: TRBV6-5
D: .
J: TRBJ1-1
size: .
DNA: TGTGCCAGCAGTGGAGGGTTCTCGAACACTGAAGCTTTCTTT
CDR3: CASSGGFSNTEAFF

V: TRBV29-1
D: .
J: TRBJ1-3
size: few
DNA: TGCAGCGTGGGAAGGGGCTCTGGAAACACCATATATTTT
CDR3: CSVGRGSGNTIYF

V: TRBV5-1
D: TRBD1
J: TRBJ2-5
size: few
DNA: TGCGCCAGCAGTCCCGGGACAGGGGTAGAGACCCAGTACTTC
CDR3: CASSPGTGVETQYF

V: TRBV29-1
D: .
J: TRBJ1-2
size: .
DNA: TGCAGCGTTGTTGATGGCTACACCTTC
CDR3: CSVVDGYTF

V: TRBV30
D: .
J: TRBJ2-3
size: .
DNA: TGTGCCTGGAGCGGGAGCGGGTCTCGCCATACGCAGTATTTT
CDR3: CAWSGSGSRHTQYF

V: TRBV6-1
D: .
J: TRBJ2-3
size: .
DNA: TGTGCCATCAGTGGATCAGGAACCACAGATACGCAGTATTTT
CDR3: CAISGSGTTDTQYF

V: TRBV27
D: .
J: TRBJ2-6
size: once
DNA: TGTGCCAGCAGTTTACGAGTCGCTGGGGCCAACGTCCTGACTTTC
CDR3: CASSLRVAGANVLTF

V: TRBV5-1
D: TRBD1
J: TRBJ2-7
size: .
DNA: TGCGCCAGCAGCCCACAGGGGGAGACGGACGAGCAGTACTTC
CDR3: CASSPQGETDEQYF

V: TRBV4-3
D: .
J: TRBJ2-7
size: .
DNA: TGCGCCAGCAGCCAAGATTGGACCCTCTCCTACGAGCAGTACTTC
CDR3: CASSQDWTLSYEQYF

V: TRBV25-1
D: .
J: TRBJ1-1
size: .
DNA: TGTGCCAGCAGTGGTAACACTGAAGCTTTCTTT
CDR3: CASSGNTEAFF

V: TRBV7-6
D: .
J: TRBJ2-5
size: few
DNA: TGTGCCAGCAGTCCAAGGTTTGGGGGCCAAGAGACCCAGTACTTC
CDR3: CASSPRFGGQETQYF

V: TRBV27
D: .
J: TRBJ2-1
size: .
DNA: TGTGCCAGCAGACACGGGGACCTCCGGGAGCAGTTCTTC
CDR3: CASRHGDLREQFF

V: TRBV29-1
D: .
J: TRBJ1-1
size: .
DNA: TGCAGCGTTCCGGGACTTATGAACACTGAAGCTTTCTTT
CDR3: CSVPGLMNTEAFF

V: TRBV6-5
D: TRBD1
J: TRBJ1-1
size: few
DNA: TGTGCCAGCAGACTTGACAGGGTCACTGAAGCTTTCTTT
CDR3: CASRLDRVTEAFF

V: TRBV9
D: .
J: TRBJ1-4
size: .
DNA: TGTGCCAGCAGCGTAACCCCGGAGGAAAAACTGTTTTTT
CDR3: CASSVTPEEKLFF

V: TRBV7-2
D: TRBD2
J: TRBJ2-7
size: .
DNA: TGTGCCAGCAGCTCCGGGACTAGCGACCACGAGCAGTACTTC
CDR3: CASSSGTSDHEQYF

V: TRBV30
D: .
J: TRBJ2-1
size: few
DNA: TGTGCCTGGAGTGTAGGAGGATCCTACAATGAGCAGTTCTTC
CDR3: CAWSVGGSYNEQFF

V: TRBV6-5
D: TRBD2
J: TRBJ2-1
size: once
DNA: TGTGCCAGCAGTTACTCGACGGGACTAGCATTTGAGCAGTTCTTC
CDR3: CASSYSTGLAFEQFF

V: TRBV4-2
D: .
J: TRBJ2-7
size: .
DNA: TGTGCCAGCAGCCAAGAACACAGGACTTACGAGCAGTACTTC
CDR3: CASSQEHRTYEQYF

V: TRBV4-2
D: TRBD1
J: TRBJ2-1
size: .
DNA: TGTGCCAGCAGCCAAGGGGGACAGGGCGAAGAGCAGTTCTTC
CDR3: CASSQGGQGEEQFF

V: TRBV5-4
D: .
J: TRBJ1-1
size: .
DNA: TGTGCCAGCAGCTTGCAGCAGAACACTGAAGCTTTCTTT
CDR3: CASSLQQNTEAFF

V: TRBV5-4
D: .
J: TRBJ2-1
size: .
DNA: TGTGCCAGCAGCTTGGGGTCATCGACAGGCACCAATGAGCAGTTCTTC
CDR3: CASSLGSSTGTNEQFF

V: TRBV30
D: .
J: TRBJ2-3
size: .
DNA: TGTGCCTGGAGTTGGGACGCAGATACGCAGTATTTT
CDR3: CAWSWDADTQYF

V: TRBV14
D: TRBD1
J: TRBJ2-6
size: .
DNA: TGTGCCAGCAGCCAAGACTGGGGACAGACGAGCTTGGAAGCCAACGTCCTGACTTTC
CDR3: CASSQDWGQTSLEANVLTF

V: TRBV29-1
D: .
J: TRBJ2-3
size: few
DNA: TGCAGCGTTGAATCTTTATCAGGGATCTCAGATACGCAGTATTTT
CDR3: CSVESLSGISDTQYF